Listed below are T cell receptor beta chains from one sample, sequenced in a study of blood T cell repertoires in COVID-19. The method was immunoSEQ multiplex PCR; TCRdb's version includes in-frame clones alone and lacks a portion of them. This repertoire shows roughly 380,000 clones, around 87% found once; its top ten account for approximately 1.2%. Specimen: PBMCs or T cells enriched from blood (not recorded which). The receptors come from a man aged 30 to 45 who had recovered from COVID-19. Both conserved end residues are part of each CDR3. D genes are given only for firm matches. Some rows have no size entry. The others give once, few or many, or a class for an expanded clone.

>.|TRBV6-5|TRBJ2-1|.
TGTGCCAGCAGTTACGAGACGGGGAGCTCCTACAATGAGCAGTTCTTC
CASSYETGSSYNEQFF
>.|TRBV5-1|TRBJ1-1|.
TGCGCCAGCAGCTTGGATCAACCGGTTGACACTGAAGCTTTCTTT
CASSLDQPVDTEAFF
>.|TRBV7-2|TRBJ2-1|.
TGTGCCAGCAGCGGCGGACAGACCTCCTACAATGAGCAGTTCTTC
CASSGGQTSYNEQFF
>TRBD2|TRBV7-6|TRBJ2-1|.
TGTGCCAGCAGCTTCCGGAGGACTAGCGGGGGGACTAATGAGCAGTTCTTC
CASSFRRTSGGTNEQFF
>.|TRBV30|TRBJ1-1|.
TGTGCCTGGTCCGGACAGCTAAACACTGAAGCTTTCTTT
CAWSGQLNTEAFF
>TRBD1|TRBV5-1|TRBJ1-2|.
TGCGCCAGCAGCATGACAGGGGGCTTGGACTATGGCTACACCTTC
CASSMTGGLDYGYTF
>.|TRBV19|TRBJ2-7|.
TGTGCCAGTAGTATAGATGGGCAAACCTACGAGCAGTACTTC
CASSIDGQTYEQYF
>TRBD1|TRBV7-2|TRBJ2-2|.
TGTGCCAGCAGCCTGGACAGGGGGAGGACCGGGGAGCTGTTTTTT
CASSLDRGRTGELFF
>TRBD1|TRBV7-2|TRBJ2-7|.
TGTGCCAGCGGGTCCGGGACAGGTGGGAGCTACGAGCAGTACTTC
CASGSGTGGSYEQYF
>TRBD1|TRBV3-1/TRBV3-2|TRBJ1-1|few
TGTGCCAGCAGCCCTCTCGGACAGGGTGGTAACACTGAAGCTTTCTTT
CASSPLGQGGNTEAFF
>TRBD1|TRBV6-1|TRBJ1-3|.
TGTGCCAGCATTTGGGGACAGGGGAGTAGAAACACCATATATTTT
CASIWGQGSRNTIYF
>.|TRBV3-1/TRBV3-2|TRBJ2-7|.
TGTGCCAGCAGCCAAGCCATAGTGCGCATGGAGCAGTACTTC
CASSQAIVRMEQYF
>.|TRBV12-3/TRBV12-4|TRBJ1-2|once
TGTGCCAGCAGTATCATCAGGGGTGGGGGCTACACCTTC
CASSIIRGGGYTF
>.|TRBV5-6|TRBJ1-5|.
TGTGCCAGCAGCCTGGCCTTGAGCACCCAGCCCCAGCATTTT
CASSLALSTQPQHF
>.|TRBV19|TRBJ1-2|.
TGTGCCAGTACCCCAGGACAGAGCTGGGTCTTAACCTTC
CASTPGQSWVLTF
>.|TRBV7-3|TRBJ1-1|once
TGTGCCAGCAGCTTAACGGCGGGGAACACTGAAGCTTTCTTT
CASSLTAGNTEAFF
>.|TRBV19|TRBJ2-6|.
TGTGCCAGTCGGGAGTCCACTCCTGGGGCCAACGTCCTGACTTTC
CASRESTPGANVLTF
>TRBD1|TRBV5-4|TRBJ1-1|.
TGTGCCAGCAGCCCCCAGGGGAGACAGGGGGCTACGGTTGAAGCTTTCTTT
CASSPQGRQGATVEAFF
>.|TRBV5-1|TRBJ1-1|few
TGCGCCAGCGGCTCACAGGGCCACACTGAAGCTTTCTTT
CASGSQGHTEAFF
>TRBD2|TRBV24-1|TRBJ2-5|.
TGTGCCACCCCGACTAGCGCACAAGAGACCCAGTACTTC
CATPTSAQETQYF
>.|TRBV19|TRBJ2-7|.
TGTGCCAGTAGTACCAAACAGGGAGTAGAGTACTACGAGCAGTACTTC
CASSTKQGVEYYEQYF
>.|TRBV29-1|TRBJ2-1|.
TGCAGCGGCCAAGCACTGTACAATGAGCAGTTCTTC
CSGQALYNEQFF
>TRBD1|TRBV11-2|TRBJ1-3|.
TGTGCCAGCAGGAGGGGGGACAGCTCTGGAAACACCATATATTTT
CASRRGDSSGNTIYF
>TRBD1|TRBV7-2|TRBJ2-7|.
TGTGCCAGCAGCTTAGGGACAGGGGGCGCGAAGTACGGGCAGTACTTC
CASSLGTGGAKYGQYF
>.|TRBV7-9|TRBJ1-1|.
TGTGCCAGCAGCCAATCAGGGCCGGACACTGAAGCTTTCTTT
CASSQSGPDTEAFF
>TRBD1|TRBV30|TRBJ1-1|.
TGTGCCTGGATCTCCTCAGAGGGGGCACCTGAAGCTTTCTTT
CAWISSEGAPEAFF
>.|TRBV20-1|TRBJ2-1|.
TGCAGTGCAGGAGGGAATGAGCAGTTCTTC
CSAGGNEQFF
>.|TRBV30|TRBJ1-1|.
TGTGCCTGGAGCGCCCGGGGGACTGAAGCTTTCTTT
CAWSARGTEAFF
>TRBD1|TRBV3-1/TRBV3-2|TRBJ1-3|once
TGTGCCAGCAGTCGAAACTTGGGACAGGCAACGGGAAACACCATATATTTT
CASSRNLGQATGNTIYF